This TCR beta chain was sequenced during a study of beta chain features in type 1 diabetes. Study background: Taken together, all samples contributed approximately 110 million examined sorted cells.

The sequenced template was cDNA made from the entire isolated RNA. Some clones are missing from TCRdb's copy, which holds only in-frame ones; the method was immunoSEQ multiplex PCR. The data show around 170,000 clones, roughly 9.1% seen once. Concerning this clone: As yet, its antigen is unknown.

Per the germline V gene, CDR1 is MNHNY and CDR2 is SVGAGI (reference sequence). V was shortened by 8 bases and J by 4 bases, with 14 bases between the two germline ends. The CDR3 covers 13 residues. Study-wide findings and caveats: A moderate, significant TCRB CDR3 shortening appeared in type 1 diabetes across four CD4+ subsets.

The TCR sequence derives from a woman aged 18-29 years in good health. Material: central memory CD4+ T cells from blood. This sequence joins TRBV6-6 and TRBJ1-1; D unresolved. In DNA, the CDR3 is TGTGCCAGCTCACCCACCGTCGGCACTGAAGCTTTCTTT. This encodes CASSPTVGTEAFF.